This T cell receptor (beta chain) appears in the sequencing data of a study of PD-1 blockade in classical Hodgkin lymphoma. Here immunoSEQ multiplex PCR was the method, and the copy in TCRdb shows in-frame clones only, minus some. The data show 40,000 or so clones, more than 85% seen once. The CDR3 contains 13 residues. V was clipped by 0 bases and J by 6 bases, with 8 bases between them. Germline V gene lookup returns CDR1 MGHRA and CDR2 YSYEKL. Overall study findings and caveats: Newly diagnosed patients were reported to start with lower TCR diversity than healthy donors.

Every patient was affected by relapse after autologous stem cell transplantation, while exposure to brentuximab vedotin was not uniform. Patients' outcomes at their best amounted to complete response, partial response or progressive disease. Details on this clone: The antigen remains unidentified.

This TCR derives from a human donor with classical Hodgkin lymphoma. The specimen comprised peripheral blood mononuclear cells (PBMCs), sampled before the second cycle of nivolumab. The gene calls are TRBV4-1 and TRBJ1-2; no clear D gene. The CDR3 reads CASSQDPPDGYTF. As DNA, the CDR3 is TGCGCCAGCAGCCAAGATCCCCCAGATGGCTACACCTTC.